A selection of T cell receptor beta chains follows, all from one sample in a study of blood T cell repertoires in COVID-19. Assay: immunoSEQ multiplex PCR; the TCRdb copy retains only in-frame clones and omits some. This repertoire shows approximately 120,000 clones, 85% found once; its top ten account for around 3.2%. The sequenced material came from peripheral blood. These receptors were taken from a woman of 80 years or more with COVID-19, enrolled during active disease. Each CDR3 is given with its conserved first and last residue. The D gene is left open where the match is weak. Size is omitted from some rows. Given values are once, few, many or a class for expanded clones.

abundance,j_gene,v_gene,d_gene,CDR3aa,CDR3nt
many,TRBJ1-1,TRBV27,.,CASSLYPGAEAFF,TGTGCCAGCAGTTTATATCCAGGCGCTGAAGCTTTCTTT
.,TRBJ2-7,TRBV28,TRBD2,CASSRAGGTYEQYF,TGTGCCAGCAGTCGAGCGGGAGGGACCTACGAGCAGTACTTC
.,TRBJ1-5,TRBV19,.,CASSIELNQPQHF,TGTGCCAGTAGTATTGAGCTCAATCAGCCCCAGCATTTT
few,TRBJ2-3,TRBV5-8,.,CASSLSGTDTQYF,TGTGCCAGCAGCTTGTCGGGCACAGATACGCAGTATTTT
.,TRBJ2-2,TRBV27,TRBD2,CASRRTSGNTGELFF,TGTGCCAGCAGAAGGACTAGCGGTAACACCGGGGAGCTGTTTTTT
.,TRBJ2-2,TRBV24-1,.,CATSAIAAGELFF,TGTGCCACCAGTGCCATAGCGGCCGGGGAGCTGTTTTTT
few,TRBJ2-7,TRBV10-3,TRBD2,CATAELLGGGSSYEQYF,TGTGCCACCGCCGAGTTGCTAGGCGGGGGGTCGTCCTACGAGCAGTACTTC
.,TRBJ2-1,TRBV11-2,.,CASSLSRDASYNEQFF,TGTGCCAGCAGCTTATCGCGGGATGCGTCCTACAATGAGCAGTTCTTC
.,TRBJ1-1,TRBV5-1,.,CATREGAGLNTEAFF,TGCGCCACCAGGGAGGGCGCGGGTCTGAACACTGAAGCTTTCTTT
.,TRBJ1-5,TRBV6-5,TRBD1,CASRGQGTNQPQHF,TGTGCCAGCAGGGGACAGGGGACTAATCAGCCCCAGCATTTT
.,TRBJ1-4,TRBV28,TRBD1,CASSLNRGGKLFF,TGTGCCAGCAGCCTTAACAGGGGTGGGAAACTGTTTTTT
.,TRBJ2-3,TRBV11-2,TRBD2,CASSFLAGATTDTQYF,TGTGCCAGCAGCTTTTTGGCGGGAGCCACCACAGATACGCAGTATTTT
.,TRBJ2-1,TRBV9,TRBD2,CASSGGPAGGRNEQFF,TGTGCCAGCAGCGGAGGGCCGGCGGGAGGGCGGAATGAGCAGTTCTTC
.,TRBJ2-3,TRBV5-4,TRBD2,CASSLVSGAGTDTQYF,TGTGCCAGCAGCTTGGTGAGCGGGGCGGGCACAGATACGCAGTATTTT
.,TRBJ2-3,TRBV3-1/TRBV3-2,TRBD1,CASSQTPATGGGADTQYF,TGTGCCAGCAGCCAGACGCCCGCGACAGGGGGCGGCGCAGATACGCAGTATTTT
.,TRBJ2-1,TRBV5-3,TRBD1,CARSLVTDREEDEQFF,TGTGCCAGAAGCTTGGTGACGGACAGGGAGGAGGATGAGCAGTTCTTC
.,TRBJ2-2,TRBV6-2/TRBV6-3,.,CASSQQLNTGELFF,TGTGCCAGCAGCCAGCAACTGAACACCGGGGAGCTGTTTTTT
.,TRBJ2-7,TRBV7-9,.,CASSSTGYEQYF,TGTGCCAGCAGCTCGACAGGCTACGAGCAGTACTTC
.,TRBJ1-4,TRBV7-9,.,CASSITGIEKLFF,TGTGCCAGCAGCATTACAGGGATTGAAAAACTGTTTTTT
.,TRBJ2-7,TRBV4-2,TRBD1,CASSQDRGRLYQQYF,TGTGCCAGCAGCCAAGACAGGGGGCGCCTTTACCAGCAGTACTTC
.,TRBJ2-7,TRBV5-1,TRBD1,CASSLVTGGGYEQYF,TGCGCCAGCAGCTTGGTAACAGGGGGAGGCTACGAGCAGTACTTC
.,TRBJ2-7,TRBV28,TRBD1,CASSLYRDRSNEQYF,TGTGCCAGCAGTTTATACCGGGACAGGTCCAACGAGCAGTACTTC
.,TRBJ2-3,TRBV7-6,TRBD1,CASSLGTGGAKDTQYF,TGTGCCAGCAGCCTAGGGACAGGGGGCGCAAAAGATACGCAGTATTTT
.,TRBJ1-1,TRBV12-3/TRBV12-4,.,CASRMTGTEAFF,TGTGCCAGCAGAATGACAGGAACTGAAGCTTTCTTT
.,TRBJ1-2,TRBV6-2/TRBV6-3,.,CASSYSRVGYTF,TGTGCCAGCAGTTACTCGAGGGTTGGCTACACCTTC
.,TRBJ1-6,TRBV15,TRBD1,CATSGDRGDSPLHF,TGTGCCACCAGCGGAGACAGGGGTGATTCACCCCTCCACTTT
.,TRBJ2-7,TRBV2,.,CASSSGLPAHEQYF,TGTGCCAGCAGTTCCGGACTCCCAGCCCACGAGCAGTACTTC
.,TRBJ1-1,TRBV5-1,TRBD1,CASSLGTAITEAFF,TGCGCCAGCAGCTTAGGGACAGCTATCACTGAAGCTTTCTTT
.,TRBJ1-6,TRBV28,TRBD1,CASREPRTGGNDSPLHF,TGTGCCAGCAGAGAACCAAGGACAGGGGGCAATGATTCACCCCTCCACTTT
.,TRBJ2-2,TRBV19,TRBD1,CASSAGGQGIGELFF,TGTGCCAGTAGTGCTGGGGGACAGGGGATCGGGGAGCTGTTTTTT
few,TRBJ1-5,TRBV27,TRBD1,CASRMTGGYQPQHF,TGTGCCAGCAGAATGACAGGGGGCTATCAGCCCCAGCATTTT
.,TRBJ2-3,TRBV7-9,.,CASSFPDTLTDTQYF,TGTGCCAGCAGTTTCCCGGACACACTAACAGATACGCAGTATTTT
once,TRBJ1-2,TRBV12-3/TRBV12-4,TRBD1,CASGGGGVYGYTF,TGTGCCAGCGGAGGGGGCGGTGTCTATGGCTACACCTTC
.,TRBJ2-2,TRBV28,TRBD1,CAIGTENTGELFF,TGTGCCATCGGGACAGAGAACACCGGGGAGCTGTTTTTT
few,TRBJ2-7,TRBV4-3,.,CASSQGTWGQGTYEQYF,TGCGCCAGCAGCCAAGGTACCTGGGGGCAGGGGACCTACGAGCAGTACTTC
.,TRBJ2-3,TRBV4-2,.,CASSHYSGDTQYF,TGTGCCAGCAGCCACTACTCAGGAGATACGCAGTATTTT
.,TRBJ2-7,TRBV10-3,TRBD1,CAISDTGAYEQYF,TGTGCCATCAGTGATACAGGGGCCTACGAGCAGTACTTC
.,TRBJ2-7,TRBV6-1,.,CASSELYREQYF,TGTGCCAGCAGTGAACTTTATCGCGAGCAGTACTTC
few,TRBJ1-2,TRBV5-5,.,CASSPEAANLYGYTF,TGTGCCAGCAGCCCTGAGGCCGCTAACCTTTATGGCTACACCTTC
.,TRBJ2-1,TRBV27,.,CASSLFPGNNEQFF,TGTGCCAGCAGTTTATTCCCAGGCAACAATGAGCAGTTCTTC
.,TRBJ2-2,TRBV6-5,TRBD1,CASSYSYRGYTGELFF,TGTGCCAGCAGTTACTCGTACAGGGGGTACACCGGGGAGCTGTTTTTT
.,TRBJ1-6,TRBV19,.,CASRSTGLNSPLHF,TGTGCCAGTCGTAGTACAGGGCTAAATTCACCCCTCCACTTT
.,TRBJ1-5,TRBV5-1,TRBD1,CASSPTGGSQPQHF,TGCGCCAGCAGTCCCACAGGGGGTAGTCAGCCCCAGCATTTT
.,TRBJ1-2,TRBV10-3,.,CAVDSPLAYGYTF,TGTGCCGTTGACAGCCCCTTGGCTTATGGCTACACCTTC
once,TRBJ1-2,TRBV6-5,TRBD1,CASSLNPDRGYGYTF,TGTGCCAGCTCCCTGAACCCGGACAGGGGCTATGGCTACACCTTC
.,TRBJ2-2,TRBV12-3/TRBV12-4,.,CASSFGTGELFF,TGTGCCAGCAGTTTCGGCACCGGGGAGCTGTTTTTT
.,TRBJ1-2,TRBV27,TRBD1,CASGQGSGYTF,TGTGCCAGCGGACAGGGAAGTGGCTACACCTTC
.,TRBJ1-3,TRBV12-5,.,CASGLRGISTIYF,TGTGCTAGTGGTTTGCGGGGGATAAGCACCATATATTTT
.,TRBJ2-2,TRBV7-9,TRBD1,CASSLTGATGELFF,TGTGCCAGCAGCTTAACAGGGGCAACCGGGGAGCTGTTTTTT
.,TRBJ2-3,TRBV5-1,TRBD2,CASGLGTSGFTDTQYF,TGCGCCAGCGGACTCGGGACTAGCGGGTTCACAGATACGCAGTATTTT
once,TRBJ1-4,TRBV5-8,.,CASSLRGSNEKLFF,TGTGCCAGCAGCTTGCGGGGGTCTAATGAAAAACTGTTTTTT
once,TRBJ2-7,TRBV4-3,.,CASSQDSGVSSYEQYF,TGCGCCAGCAGCCAAGATTCAGGGGTGAGCTCCTACGAGCAGTACTTC
few,TRBJ2-5,TRBV24-1,.,CATSDLGGGGETQYF,TGTGCCACCAGTGATTTGGGGGGAGGAGGAGAGACCCAGTACTTC
.,TRBJ1-1,TRBV9,.,CASKGKGREAFF,TGTGCCAGCAAAGGAAAGGGGCGAGAAGCTTTCTTT
.,TRBJ2-3,TRBV5-1,.,CASSFGEGVDTQYF,TGCGCCAGCAGCTTTGGAGAGGGTGTAGATACGCAGTATTTT